What follows is one T cell receptor beta chain and its context. Its antigen is unknown. The data were obtained in a study of monozygotic twins with inflammatory bowel disease. Each TCR library consumed 3,000 to 4,000 ng of total RNA. Using the 5' RACE reads, TCRdb records one entry per CDR3 protein without DNA. The sample table includes 300,000 to 450,000 distinct CDR3 sequences. Study outcomes and limitations: Sharing of clonotypes with others was lower in IBD patients than in healthy twins, and this was especially so with disease activity.

CDR1 and CDR2 from the germline V gene are ENHRY and SYGVKD. CDR3 length: 15 amino acids. Sequenced material: blood. The sequence was obtained from a human donor with ulcerative colitis or Crohn's disease, or a healthy co-twin of an affected twin (not recorded which). J is TRBJ2-1 and V is TRBV10-3. The CDR3 region is CAISDSGVSYNEQFF.